One T cell receptor beta chain is described in this entry. These data come from a study of blood T cell repertoires in COVID-19. On the study more broadly: COVID-19 samples from acute and convalescent phases originated in the United States, Italy and Spain.

Authors' data handling: Estimation of nucleated cell counts relied on the amplification of reference gene primers. Measured with immunoSEQ multiplex PCR; TCRdb has only the in-frame clones, and not every one. The V and J calls and clone size are taken from that table; D and trimming were inferred from the DNA. The sample holds about 75,000 clones; about nine tenths are singletons and the top ten take approximately 2.5%. The CDR3 runs to 16 residues. Germline trimming cut 3 bases from V and 7 bases from J; bases unmatched to any gene: 12. In germline, CDR1 is ENHRY, CDR2 SYGVKD. Sample: peripheral blood. The sequence came from a human donor in a cohort sampled during active COVID-19. The chain carries TRBV10-3 and TRBJ2-5; 9 bases fit TRBD2. The chain's CDR3 is CAISDGVAGAPGTQYF. The CDR3 DNA reads as TGTGCCATCAGTGACGGAGTAGCGGGAGCCCCGGGGACCCAGTACTTC.